One and the same sample provided the 5 T cell receptor beta chains below, sequenced in a study of T cell responses to AZD1222 COVID-19 vaccine. The protocol was immunoSEQ multiplex PCR, while the TCRdb copy is restricted to in-frame clones and leaves out a portion. The data show approximately 100,000 clones, with around nine tenths seen just once and 3% to 4% held by the top ten. Sequencing was performed on peripheral blood, taken 28 days after the second dose of the MenACWY control vaccine. Receptors originate from an adult who received the MenACWY meningococcal vaccine as a control.

The chain employs TRBV27 and TRBJ2-7, with a possible D match to TRBD2 (6 bases). V was cut by 8 bases and J by 6 bases, with 11 bases left in between. Germline values: CDR1 MNHEY, CDR2 SMNVEV (reference sequence). The CDR3 consists of 11 residues. CDR3 nucleotides: TGTGCCAGCTGGGGCGGGGTCGAGCAGTACTTC. Amino acid sequence: CASWGGVEQYF.

V gene TRBV5-4 combines with J gene TRBJ1-3; the D gene is possibly TRBD1 (5 bases). This CDR3 has 16 residues. Germline assignment: CDR1 SGHNT and CDR2 YYREEE (reference sequence). V lost 0 bases and J 0 bases, leaving 10 bases between the germline ends. CDR3 sequence reads: CASSLGGPNSGNTIYF. The CDR3 nucleotides read TGTGCCAGCAGCTTGGGGGGACCGAACTCTGGAAACACCATATATTTT.

The rearrangement links TRBV6-6 to TRBJ2-5; D gene unclear. The CDR3 runs 14 residues. Trimming stripped 2 bases from V and 1 base from J, with 8 bases between. Germline lookup yields CDR1 MNHNY and CDR2 SVGAGI (reference sequence). The DNA for the CDR3 is TGTGCCAGCAGTTACCCCACAACCCAAGAGACCCAGTACTTC. It encodes CASSYPTTQETQYF.

CDR3 amino acids: CASRPTLGLMGLDGYTF. CDR3 sequence (DNA): TGTGCCAGTCGACCTACCCTCGGCCTCATGGGATTGGATGGCTACACCTTC. The rearrangement links TRBV7-2 to TRBJ1-2; D not resolved. Trimming removed 9 bases from V and 6 bases from J, with 29 bases in between. Germline V gene sequence: CDR1 SGHTA, CDR2 FQGNSA. The CDR3 loop spans 17 amino acids. The whole variable domain, filled in from reference TRBV7-2 and TRBJ1-2, reads GAGVSQSPSNKVTEKGKDVELRCDPISGHTALYWYRQSLGQGLEFLIYFQGNSAPDKSGLPSDRFSAERTGGSVSTLTIQRTQQEDSAVYLCASRPTLGLMGLDGYTFGSGTRLTVV.

The chain recombines TRBV7-2 with TRBJ1-2; D might be TRBD1 (5 bases). Trimming took off 4 bases at V and 4 bases at J, with 13 bases between the two ends. The germline gives CDR1 SGHTA, CDR2 FQGNSA. CDR3 length: 14 amino acids. CDR3 DNA sequence: TGTGCCAGCAGCTCTTCGGTGGGGACCTATGGCTACACCTTC. It yields the protein CASSSSVGTYGYTF.